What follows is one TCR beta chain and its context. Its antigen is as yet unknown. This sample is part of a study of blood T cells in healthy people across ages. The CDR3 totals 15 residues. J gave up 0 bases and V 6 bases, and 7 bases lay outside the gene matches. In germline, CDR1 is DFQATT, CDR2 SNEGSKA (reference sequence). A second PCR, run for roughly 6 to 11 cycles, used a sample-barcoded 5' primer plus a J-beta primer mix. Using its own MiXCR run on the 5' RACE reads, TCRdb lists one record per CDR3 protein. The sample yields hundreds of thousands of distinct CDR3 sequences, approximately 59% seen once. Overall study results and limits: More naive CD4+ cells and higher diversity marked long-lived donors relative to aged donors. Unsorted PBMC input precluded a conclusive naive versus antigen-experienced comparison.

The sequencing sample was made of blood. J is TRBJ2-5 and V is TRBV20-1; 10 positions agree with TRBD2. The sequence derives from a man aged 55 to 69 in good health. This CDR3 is CSAKHSGGHQETQYF. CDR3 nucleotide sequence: TGCAGTGCAAAACATAGCGGGGGGCACCAAGAGACCCAGTACTTC.